Shown below are 30 T cell receptor beta chains from a single sample sequenced in a study of T-cell memory formation after mild COVID-19. Each CDR3 protein gets one entry after TCRdb re-called the 5' RACE reads with MiXCR. Among approximately 500,000 distinct CDR3 sequences listed, 25% were seen once. Source material: PBMCs or a T cell subset sorted from them (not recorded which). The receptors shown here come from an adult woman who had mild COVID-19 (a few samples of this study predate the infection). Cell type and time point are not known.

The chain couples TRBV4-1 to TRBJ2-3; 7 positions match TRBD2. Per germline, CDR1 MGHRA and CDR2 YSYEKL. The length of the CDR3 is 16 residues. With 1 base clipped from V and 5 bases from J, the junction kept 9 bases outside the gene matches. The CDR3, as DNA: TGCGCCAGCAGCCAAGGCCAGCGGGGCCCCGGAGATACGCAGTATTTT. Its translation: CASSQGQRGPGDTQYF.

This clonotype was counted a few times. V and J are TRBV20-1 and TRBJ2-7, with 8 positions matching TRBD1. Germline V gene lookup returns CDR1 DFQATT and CDR2 SNEGSKA (reference sequence). After removal of 5 bases from V and 1 base from J, the junction contained 10 bases not matched to a gene. The length of the CDR3 is 15 residues. The CDR3 DNA sequence: TGCAGTGCTGGCGGACAGGGCTCCCCTTCCTACGAGCAGTACTTC. Protein product: CSAGGQGSPSYEQYF.

The CDR3 sequence: CASSGREYGYTF. The CDR3 DNA reads as TGTGCCAGCAGCGGAAGGGAGTATGGCTACACCTTC. The chain links TRBV9 to TRBJ1-2; D remains unclear. CDR3 size: 12 residues. Trimming took off 3 bases at V and 5 bases at J, with 8 bases between the two ends. CDR1 SGDLS and CDR2 YYNGEE come from the germline V gene.

The chain joins TRBV4-1 to TRBJ2-4; no clear D. Per germline, CDR1 MGHRA and CDR2 YSYEKL. The CDR3 loop spans 15 amino acids. The V gene lost 2 bases and the J gene lost 0 bases, with 8 bases spanning the gap. CDR3 amino acids: CASSQQLLAKNIQYF. In nucleotides, the CDR3 is TGCGCCAGCAGCCAACAGCTTCTAGCCAAAAACATTCAGTACTTC.

CDR3 loop: CSVTGMNTEAFF. In nucleotides, the CDR3 is TGCAGCGTAACCGGGATGAACACTGAAGCTTTCTTT. The rearrangement joins TRBV29-1 to TRBJ1-1; no firm D call. CDR3 length: 12 amino acids. The V end lost 6 bases, the J end lost 0 bases, and 8 bases lay between the germline ends. CDR1 SQVTM and CDR2 ANQGSEA come from the germline V gene.

In this sample, this clonotype turned up a few times. The CDR3 here is CASSPPTYEQYF. The CDR3 DNA reads TGTGCCAGCTCACCACCGACCTACGAGCAGTACTTC. The chain combines TRBV18 with TRBJ2-7; D is unclear. V was cut by 0 bases and J by 2 bases, with 2 bases left in between. The CDR3 contains 12 residues. Germline lookup yields CDR1 KGHSH and CDR2 LQKENI.

There are a few counts of this clonotype. The chain recombines TRBV5-1 with TRBJ2-7; 7 bases agree with TRBD1. Looked up from germline, CDR1 is SGHRS and CDR2 is YFSETQ. The CDR3 runs to 14 residues. J lost 6 bases, V lost 0 bases, and 6 bases had no gene match. CDR3 residues: CASSLAKGGSEQYF. CDR3 bases: TGCGCCAGCAGCTTGGCCAAAGGGGGCAGCGAGCAGTACTTC. The variable domain in full, completed from reference TRBV5-1 and TRBJ2-7, reads KAGVTQTPRYLIKTRGQQVTLSCSPISGHRSVSWYQQTPGQGLQFLFEYFSETQRNKGNFPGRFSGRQFSNSRSEMNVSTLELGDSALYLCASSLAKGGSEQYFGPGTRLTVT.

This clonotype was seen more than once but under ten times. The rearrangement joins TRBV15 to TRBJ2-2, with unresolved D. V lost 4 bases, J lost 7 bases, and 10 bases lay in between. Germline V gene lookup returns CDR1 LNHNV and CDR2 YYDKDF (reference sequence). This CDR3 is 13 amino acids long. CDR3 in DNA: TGTGCCACCAGCATGGCGACGGGCGGGGAGCTGTTTTTT. Translated, it gives CATSMATGGELFF.

Of note for this clonotype: This could be a read error, since a much larger clone is one nucleotide away. The chain combines TRBV7-3 with TRBJ2-3, with 7 bases fitting TRBD2. The CDR3 is made up of 14 amino acids. Germline loops: CDR1 SGHTA, CDR2 FQGTGA. Trimming took 3 bases from V and 2 from J; bases not matched to a gene: 2. The CDR3 DNA is TGTGCCAGCAGCTTTGCGGGAGTCACAGATACGCAGTATTTT. Amino acid sequence: CASSFAGVTDTQYF. The full variable domain, completed using reference TRBV7-3 and TRBJ2-3, is GAGVSQTPSNKVTEKGKYVELRCDPISGHTALYWYRQSLGQGPEFLIYFQGTGAADDSGLPNDRFFAVRPEGSVSTLKIQRTERGDSAVYLCASSFAGVTDTQYFGPGTRLTVL.

This clonotype was recorded a few times. The chain is built from TRBV19 and TRBJ2-1; a weak D match, TRBD1 (6 bases). V lost 3 bases, J lost 6 bases, and 9 bases lay in between. This CDR3 is built from 13 residues. The germline CDR1 and CDR2 sequences are LNHDA and SQIVND (reference sequence). The CDR3 protein is CASSITRGNEQFF. CDR3 DNA sequence: TGTGCCAGTAGTATCACCAGGGGCAATGAGCAGTTCTTC.

This rearrangement joins TRBV6-1 to TRBJ2-1, with D unclear. Trimming took 3 bases from V and 14 from J, leaving 11 bases between them. Germline lookup yields CDR1 MNHNS and CDR2 SASEGT. The CDR3 totals 11 residues. CDR3 sequence: CASSDGSPEFF. CDR3 DNA sequence: TGTGCCAGCAGTGACGGGTCGCCCGAGTTCTTC.

This clonotype has only a few counts. The chain joins TRBV4-1 to TRBJ2-5; no reliable D call. The CDR3 totals 15 residues. CDR1 is MGHRA, CDR2 YSYEKL, per germline. V was clipped by 1 base and J by 5 bases, with 14 bases between them. The CDR3 protein is CASSQVLLSRETQYF. CDR3 nucleotide sequence: TGCGCCAGCAGCCAAGTCTTACTATCTAGGGAGACCCAGTACTTC.

This chain links TRBV27 with TRBJ2-3, with 12 bases matching TRBD2. The CDR3 contains 18 residues. The junction had 12 bases not matched to a gene; V was cut back by 5 bases and J by 3 bases. Germline CDR1 and CDR2: MNHEY and SMNVEV (reference sequence). CDR3 protein: CASSHRRSTSGGTDTQYF. For the CDR3, the DNA is TGTGCCAGCAGTCACCGCCGATCGACTAGCGGGGGTACAGATACGCAGTATTTT.

This chain links TRBV20-1 with TRBJ2-4; tentatively, D is TRBD2 (6 bases). V was pared by 1 base and J by 5 bases, with 21 bases between. Germline V gene data show CDR1 as DFQATT and CDR2 as SNEGSKA (reference sequence). The CDR3 totals 17 residues. CDR3 sequence reads: CSARAYLPGSGENIQYF. The DNA of the CDR3 is TGCAGTGCTAGAGCGTACCTTCCTGGGTCGGGAGAAAACATTCAGTACTTC.

CDR3 amino acids: CASSQDLGSGELFF. In nucleotides, the CDR3 is TGCGCCAGCAGCCAAGATTTGGGGTCCGGGGAGCTGTTTTTT. V is TRBV4-1 and J is TRBJ2-2; D is unclear. V lost 0 bases and J lost 6, with 8 bases in between. Germline assignment: CDR1 MGHRA and CDR2 YSYEKL. CDR3 length: 14 amino acids.

This clonotype was seen repeatedly, ten times or more. J is TRBJ1-6 and V is TRBV4-1; a possible D gene is TRBD1 (5 bases). CDR1 and CDR2 (germline): MGHRA, YSYEKL. There are 15 residues in the CDR3. V shed 0 bases and J shed 11 bases, with 14 bases lying between them. DNA of the CDR3: TGCGCCAGCAGCCAAGATCGTGCGGGGCGAACACCCCTCCACTTT. This encodes CASSQDRAGRTPLHF.

This clonotype showed up just a few times. The genes are TRBV30 and TRBJ1-1; no clear D gene. This CDR3 region has 11 residues. The ends were cut back, 5 bases at V and 1 base at J, with 5 bases in the middle. The germline CDR1 and CDR2 sequences are GTSNPN and SVGIG (reference sequence). CDR3 DNA: TGTGCCTGGCTCCGGAACACTGAAGCTTTCTTT. This sequence encodes CAWLRNTEAFF.

This clonotype was observed a few times. V is TRBV5-1 and J is TRBJ2-5; D possibly corresponds to TRBD2 (6 bases). Germline CDR1 reads SGHRS; CDR2 reads YFSETQ. Trimming left V 2 bases short and J 2 bases short, with 13 bases between. This CDR3 comprises 15 residues. CDR3 region: CASSLPRGMQETQYF. CDR3 coding DNA: TGCGCCAGCAGCTTACCGCGCGGGATGCAAGAGACCCAGTACTTC. Drawing the rest from reference TRBV5-1 and TRBJ2-5, the complete variable domain is KAGVTQTPRYLIKTRGQQVTLSCSPISGHRSVSWYQQTPGQGLQFLFEYFSETQRNKGNFPGRFSGRQFSNSRSEMNVSTLELGDSALYLCASSLPRGMQETQYFGPGTRLLVL.

V and J are TRBV7-2 and TRBJ2-7, with TRBD2 matching 9 bases. V was pared by 5 bases and J by 2 bases, with 7 bases of the junction left unmatched. This CDR3 has 15 residues. Germline CDR1 is SGHTA and CDR2 is FQGNSA. CDR3 nucleotides: TGTGCCAGCAGCCAGAGCGGGGGGCCTGCCTACGAGCAGTACTTC. It specifies CASSQSGGPAYEQYF.

The chain has TRBV13 and TRBJ2-5; TRBD2 matches at 11 bases. This CDR3 spans 16 amino acids. The V gene end was trimmed by 2 bases and the J gene end by 3 bases; junction bases not matched to a gene: 5. From germline, CDR1 is PRHDT and CDR2 FYEKMQ (reference sequence). The DNA of the CDR3 is TGTGCCAGCAGCTTAAGTAGCGGGAGGGTTAAAGAGACCCAGTACTTC. It translates to CASSLSSGRVKETQYF. Drawing the rest from reference TRBV13 and TRBJ2-5, the complete variable domain is AAGVIQSPRHLIKEKRETATLKCYPIPRHDTVYWYQQGPGQDPQFLISFYEKMQSDKGSIPDRFSAQQFSDYHSELNMSSLELGDSALYFCASSLSSGRVKETQYFGPGTRLLVL.

The chain couples TRBV9 to TRBJ1-1; tentatively, D is TRBD1 (5 bases). Trimming removed 6 bases from V and 3 bases from J, with 15 bases in between. The CDR3 consists of 14 residues. The germline V gene encodes CDR1 SGDLS and CDR2 YYNGEE. The CDR3 sequence: CASMREGGDTEAFF. CDR3 nucleotides: TGTGCCAGCATGAGGGAGGGAGGGGACACTGAAGCTTTCTTT.

This rearrangement joins TRBV6-2 or TRBV6-3 to TRBJ2-3, with no clear D. This CDR3 contains 15 residues. Germline values: CDR1 MNHEY, CDR2 SVGEGT. The V gene lost 5 bases and the J gene lost 0 bases, with 12 bases spanning the gap. The CDR3 region has the DNA TGTGCCAGCAGTCCCCATGCGGATAGCACAGATACGCAGTATTTT. This gives the protein CASSPHADSTDTQYF.

V gene TRBV4-2 combines with J gene TRBJ2-7, with 7 nucleotides matching TRBD2. There are 16 residues in the CDR3. The V gene end was trimmed by 1 base and the J gene end by 3 bases; junction bases not matched to a gene: 9. CDR1 is LGHNA, CDR2 YNFKEQ, per germline. CDR3 DNA: TGTGCCAGCAGCCAAGCGCTAGCGGAAAATATCTACGAGCAGTACTTC. Translated, it gives CASSQALAENIYEQYF.

The chain couples TRBV7-9 to TRBJ1-2, with 7 bases lining up with TRBD1. Trimming cost V 4 bases and J 8 bases; bases outside gene matches: 7. CDR1 is SEHNR and CDR2 is FQNEAQ in the germline V gene (reference sequence). This CDR3 contains 13 residues. The chain's CDR3 is CASSSTGSGGYTF. CDR3 bases: TGTGCCAGCAGCTCGACAGGGTCGGGGGGCTACACCTTC.

This clonotype appeared many times. The chain has TRBV10-3 and TRBJ2-7, with TRBD2 identical over 16 bases. The J segment lost 7 bases and the V segment lost 10 bases, leaving 13 bases of the junction unmatched. The CDR3 runs to 16 residues. The V gene's germline CDR1 is ENHRY and CDR2 SYGVKD. The chain's CDR3 is CATHGTSGRVLREQYF. The CDR3 DNA reads as TGTGCCACCCACGGGACTAGCGGGAGGGTACTACGGGAGCAGTACTTC.

The gene calls are TRBV6-5 and TRBJ2-5, with 10 nucleotides matching TRBD1. V lost 6 bases and J lost 7; bases outside the gene matches: 11. Germline loops: CDR1 MNHEY, CDR2 SVGAGI. This CDR3 is built from 15 residues. CDR3 bases: TGTGCCAGCAGCCGACGGACAGGGGGACCGGCGACCCAGTACTTC. It yields the protein CASSRRTGGPATQYF.

The gene calls are TRBV29-1 and TRBJ2-1, with D hard to call. CDR3 size: 12 residues. CDR1 SQVTM and CDR2 ANQGSEA come from the germline V gene. The germline V and J ends were trimmed by 3 bases and 5 bases, with 8 bases remaining between them. The CDR3: CSVEETDNEQFF. The CDR3 nucleotides read TGCAGCGTTGAGGAGACGGACAATGAGCAGTTCTTC.

The CDR3 sequence is CATSRDTLDSGGYTF. CDR3 DNA sequence: TGTGCCACCAGCAGAGACACCCTGGACAGCGGGGGCTACACCTTC. The gene calls are TRBV15 and TRBJ1-2; perhaps TRBD1 as D (6 bases). The germline CDR1 and CDR2 sequences are LNHNV and YYDKDF (reference sequence). Trimming took 0 bases from V and 8 from J, leaving 16 bases between them. The length of the CDR3 is 15 residues.

This clonotype occurred a few times. The chain uses TRBV24-1 and TRBJ2-7; D may be TRBD1 or TRBD2 (6 bases each). The V end lost 9 bases, the J end lost 8 bases, and 22 bases lay between the germline ends. This CDR3 comprises 14 residues. CDR1 and CDR2 from the germline V gene are KGHDR and SFDVKD. The CDR3 is CATQTGDIPPQQYF. The CDR3 DNA reads TGTGCCACCCAGACGGGGGACATCCCCCCCCAGCAGTACTTC.

This clonotype was counted at least ten times. The chain links TRBV27 to TRBJ2-1, with TRBD1 as a possible D gene (5 bases). The CDR3 runs 12 residues. CDR1 is MNHEY, CDR2 SMNVEV, per germline (reference sequence). V was cut by 2 bases and J by 16 bases, with 15 bases left in between. CDR3 loop: CASSLEKWGHFF. In nucleotides, the CDR3 is TGTGCCAGCAGTTTAGAGAAGTGGGGCCATTTCTTC.